This T cell receptor beta chain was sequenced for a study of vaccination effects on CD4 cells after COVID-19. As concerns this clone: Its antigen is not known.

Viral peptide pools were used in the ViraFEST assay to expand antigen-specific CD4+ T cells, and sequencing came afterward. Having been cultured for less than 12 days, the cells underwent CD4+ T cell isolation. Two-dose vaccination with either BNT162b2 or mRNA-1273 was given to the participants. Libraries were prepared by immunoSEQ multiplex PCR; TCRdb keeps only in-frame clonotypes and omits some of them. Of approximately 28,000 clones detected, roughly 81% appear once; the ten largest clones hold around 13%. This clonotype was sampled from a human donor who received a COVID-19 vaccine. The sample in question was CD4+ T cells from PBMCs cultured with HCoV-229E spike peptides, obtained after COVID-19 vaccination.

CDR3 sequence reads: CASSPGYSTDTQYF. As DNA, the CDR3 is TGTGCCAGCAGCCCGGGGTATAGCACAGATACGCAGTATTTT. The chain has TRBV3-1 (or the pseudogene TRBV3-2) and TRBJ2-3, with D possibly matching TRBD2 (5 bases). This CDR3 is 14 amino acids long. V was shortened by 4 bases and J by 0 bases, with 8 bases between the two germline ends. CDR1 is LGHDT, CDR2 YNNKEL, per germline (reference sequence).